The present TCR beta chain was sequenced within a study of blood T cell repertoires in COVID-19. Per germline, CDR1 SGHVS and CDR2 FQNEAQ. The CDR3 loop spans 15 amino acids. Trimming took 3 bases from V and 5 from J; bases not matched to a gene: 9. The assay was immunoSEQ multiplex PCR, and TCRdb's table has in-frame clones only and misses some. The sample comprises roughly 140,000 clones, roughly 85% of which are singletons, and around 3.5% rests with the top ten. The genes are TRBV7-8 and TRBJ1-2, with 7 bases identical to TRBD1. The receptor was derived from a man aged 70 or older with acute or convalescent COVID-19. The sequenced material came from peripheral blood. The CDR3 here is CASSLGTGEEYGYTF. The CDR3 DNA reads TGTGCCAGCAGCTTGGGTACAGGGGAAGAATATGGCTACACCTTC. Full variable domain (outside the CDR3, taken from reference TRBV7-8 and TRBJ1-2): GAGVSQSPRYKVAKRGQDVALRCDPISGHVSLFWYQQALGQGPEFLTYFQNEAQLDKSGLPSDRFFAERPEGSVSTLKIQRTQQEDSAVYLCASSLGTGEEYGYTFGSGTRLTVV.